This is a list of T cell receptor beta chains from one sample in a study of identical twins. TCRdb re-called the 5' RACE reads with MiXCR, one entry per CDR3 protein. The sample carries hundreds of thousands of distinct CDR3 sequences, 9% to 15% recorded once. This same sample was also part of a study on yellow fever vaccine responses in identical twins.

Specimen: PBMCs. The origin of the receptors is a woman between 18 and 29 years old in good health. Both conserved end residues are part of each CDR3. A D gene is named only where the DNA matches it firmly. Rows may omit the clone size; those that give it use once, few, many or a size class.

>TRBV6-6|.|TRBD2|TRBJ2-2
CASGPGGTGELFF
TGTGCCAGCGGCCCGGGGGGCACCGGGGAGCTGTTTTTT
>TRBV28|.|TRBD1|TRBJ1-4
CASRDQGANEKLFF
TGTGCCAGCAGAGATCAGGGGGCTAATGAAAAACTGTTTTTT
>TRBV29-1|.|.|TRBJ2-2
CSVTTVNTGELFF
TGCAGCGTAACGACAGTGAACACCGGGGAGCTGTTTTTT
>TRBV4-1|few|.|TRBJ1-6
CASSQVVTGGNSPLHF
TGCGCCAGCAGCCAAGTCGTGACGGGGGGAAATTCACCCCTCCACTTT
>TRBV10-3|few|.|TRBJ2-1
CAISEGVSGEQFF
TGTGCCATCAGTGAAGGAGTCTCGGGTGAGCAGTTCTTC
>TRBV10-3|few|TRBD2|TRBJ2-2
CAISGTSGSVGELFF
TGTGCCATCAGTGGAACTAGCGGGAGCGTCGGGGAGCTGTTTTTT
>TRBV6-2/TRBV6-3|.|TRBD2|TRBJ2-3
CASSFKTSGRAPGTDTQYF
TGTGCCAGCAGTTTCAAGACTAGCGGGAGGGCCCCCGGCACAGATACGCAGTATTTT
>TRBV7-9|.|.|TRBJ2-7
CASSSLGAMGVEQYF
TGTGCCAGCAGCTCACTTGGGGCGATGGGGGTCGAGCAGTACTTC
>TRBV3-1|many|TRBD2|TRBJ2-3
CASSPLAGGLPDTQYF
TGTGCCAGCAGCCCGCTAGCGGGGGGTTTGCCAGATACGCAGTATTTT
>TRBV4-1|.|.|TRBJ2-5
CASSHPRGSWQETQYF
TGCGCCAGCAGCCATCCCCGGGGGAGCTGGCAAGAGACCCAGTACTTC
>TRBV10-3|few|.|TRBJ2-7
CAISESGGNYEQYF
TGTGCCATCAGTGAGTCTGGCGGGAACTACGAGCAGTACTTC
>TRBV29-1|few|.|TRBJ2-3
CSVGGSGTQYF
TGCAGCGTCGGCGGGTCGGGTACGCAGTATTTT
>TRBV5-1|.|.|TRBJ2-1
CASSSTYSRDGTYNEQFF
TGCGCCAGCAGCTCGACCTACTCCCGGGACGGGACCTACAATGAGCAGTTCTTC
>TRBV12-3/TRBV12-4|few|.|TRBJ1-1
CASSLYGAVRAEAFF
TGTGCCAGCAGTTTATATGGGGCAGTACGGGCTGAAGCTTTCTTT
>TRBV18|.|TRBD2|TRBJ2-4
CASSAVAGWTKNIQYF
TGTGCCAGCTCAGCCGTAGCGGGGTGGACCAAAAACATTCAGTACTTC
>TRBV5-1|few|.|TRBJ2-5
CASSLEPVGVRIGETQYF
TGCGCCAGCAGCTTGGAGCCAGTCGGGGTGAGGATAGGAGAGACCCAGTACTTC
>TRBV5-1|many|.|TRBJ2-1
CASSLAGFTAGNNEQFF
TGCGCCAGCAGCTTGGCCGGGTTTACCGCCGGAAACAATGAGCAGTTCTTC
>TRBV20-1|few|.|TRBJ1-2
CSTYRILGGYTF
TGCAGTACCTACAGGATTCTAGGTGGCTACACCTTC
>TRBV18|.|.|TRBJ2-5
CASSFGAGELKETQYF
TGTGCCAGCTCTTTTGGGGCCGGCGAGTTAAAAGAGACCCAGTACTTC
>TRBV12-3/TRBV12-4|.|TRBD2|TRBJ2-5
CASSLARKFAGGETQYF
TGTGCCAGCAGTTTAGCGAGGAAGTTCGCGGGAGGAGAGACCCAGTACTTC
>TRBV27|few|TRBD2|TRBJ2-5
CASSLSRLAGDQETQYF
TGTGCCAGCAGTTTATCGAGACTAGCGGGAGACCAAGAGACCCAGTACTTC
>TRBV5-1|few|TRBD2|TRBJ2-2
CASSFGGSPAGELFF
TGCGCCAGCAGCTTTGGCGGGAGCCCTGCCGGGGAGCTGTTTTTT
>TRBV5-8|.|.|TRBJ1-5
CASSLGDPRYSNQPQHF
TGTGCCAGCAGCCTAGGTGATCCAAGATATAGCAATCAGCCCCAGCATTTT
>TRBV14|.|TRBD1|TRBJ2-2
CASSPLLGQKNTGELFF
TGTGCCAGCAGCCCCTTATTGGGACAGAAGAACACCGGGGAGCTGTTTTTT
>TRBV24-1|few|.|TRBJ2-2
CATSDFGDVNTGELFF
TGTGCCACCAGTGATTTCGGAGATGTGAACACCGGGGAGCTGTTTTTT
>TRBV11-1|.|.|TRBJ1-3
CASSLFIGAGPLSENTIYF
TGTGCCAGCAGCTTATTTATTGGCGCAGGACCACTTTCTGAAAACACCATATATTTT
>TRBV3-1|many|.|TRBJ2-7
CASSQVGGGAYEQYF
TGTGCCAGCAGCCAAGTAGGCGGAGGGGCCTACGAGCAGTACTTC
>TRBV6-1|.|.|TRBJ2-2
CASSEIGAGELFF
TGTGCCAGCAGTGAAATAGGGGCCGGGGAGCTGTTTTTT
>TRBV6-5|few|TRBD2|TRBJ2-7
CASSSSGSPYEQYF
TGTGCCAGCAGTTCTAGCGGGAGCCCCTACGAGCAGTACTTC
>TRBV5-1|few|.|TRBJ2-7
CASSRTIDEQYF
TGCGCCAGCAGCCGGACTATTGATGAGCAGTACTTC
>TRBV28|many|.|TRBJ2-7
CAIQTTPYEQYF
TGTGCCATCCAGACTACCCCCTACGAGCAGTACTTC
>TRBV4-2|.|.|TRBJ2-7
CASSQGEELEQYF
TGTGCCAGCAGCCAGGGGGAGGAATTAGAGCAGTACTTC
>TRBV28|.|.|TRBJ2-5
CASRQGTSMELQYF
TGTGCCAGCAGGCAGGGAACGTCGATGGAGTTGCAGTACTTC
>TRBV27|.|.|TRBJ1-1
CASSLHSGISEAFF
TGTGCCAGCAGTTTACATTCGGGGATATCTGAAGCTTTCTTT
>TRBV6-1|few|TRBD1|TRBJ2-4
CASRQGDKNIQYF
TGTGCCAGCAGACAGGGGGACAAAAACATTCAGTACTTC
>TRBV6-1|many|.|TRBJ2-3
CASSPPIPSTDTQYF
TGTGCCAGCAGTCCACCCATCCCGAGCACAGATACGCAGTATTTT
>TRBV6-5|.|TRBD2|TRBJ2-3
CASSYGGGGPDTQYF
TGTGCCAGCAGTTACGGTGGGGGAGGGCCGGATACGCAGTATTTT
>TRBV5-1|few|TRBD2|TRBJ2-2
CASSLGGLAGLTGELFF
TGCGCCAGCAGCTTGGGGGGACTAGCGGGACTCACCGGGGAGCTGTTTTTT
>TRBV18|.|TRBD1|TRBJ2-1
CASSPVPGQDNNEQFF
TGTGCCAGCTCACCTGTCCCGGGACAGGATAACAATGAGCAGTTCTTC
>TRBV9|.|.|TRBJ2-3
CASSPPAGTPSTDTQYF
TGTGCCAGCAGCCCCCCCGCAGGGACCCCTAGCACAGATACGCAGTATTTT
>TRBV29-1|many|.|TRBJ1-3
CSVENRVAGNTIYF
TGCAGCGTCGAAAATAGGGTGGCCGGAAACACCATATATTTT
>TRBV27|.|.|TRBJ1-5
CASSPRYSNQPQHF
TGTGCCAGCAGCCCCCGTTATAGCAATCAGCCCCAGCATTTT
>TRBV7-6|few|.|TRBJ1-2
CASSSTASGYTF
TGTGCCAGCAGCTCGACAGCGAGTGGCTACACCTTC
>TRBV2|many|TRBD2|TRBJ2-1
CASKPGLAEPNEQFF
TGTGCCAGTAAGCCGGGACTAGCGGAGCCGAATGAGCAGTTCTTC
>TRBV2|.|.|TRBJ2-1
CASSEARAWQFF
TGTGCCAGCAGTGAAGCGCGAGCGTGGCAGTTCTTC